The 26 T cell receptor beta chains below were found in one sample sequenced in a study of blood T cell repertoires in COVID-19. Libraries were prepared by immunoSEQ multiplex PCR; TCRdb keeps only in-frame clonotypes and omits some of them. The profile shows around 200,000 clones, about four fifths of them singletons. Sequenced input: peripheral blood. Receptors originate from a human donor in a cohort sampled during active COVID-19.

This chain joins TRBV7-2 and TRBJ1-5; the D gene is possibly TRBD1 (5 bases). The CDR3 runs 14 residues. V gave up 1 base and J gave up 7 bases, with 11 bases separating them. The germline gives CDR1 SGHTA, CDR2 FQGNSA. The CDR3 DNA is TGTGCCAGCAGCTTAGTACACGGGGGGCAGCCCCAGCATTTT. Amino acid sequence: CASSLVHGGQPQHF. Complete variable domain (other parts from reference TRBV7-2 and TRBJ1-5): GAGVSQSPSNKVTEKGKDVELRCDPISGHTALYWYRQSLGQGLEFLIYFQGNSAPDKSGLPSDRFSAERTGGSVSTLTIQRTQQEDSAVYLCASSLVHGGQPQHFGDGTRLSIL.

The rearrangement links TRBV2 to TRBJ1-4; tentatively, D is TRBD1 (6 bases). There are 14 residues in the CDR3. Trimming pared 3 bases from V and 15 bases from J, leaving 20 bases between. CDR1 is SNHLY, CDR2 FYNNEI, per germline. The CDR3 here is CASSDYRDLRRVFF. In nucleotides, the CDR3 is TGTGCCAGCAGTGATTACAGGGACCTCAGAAGGGTGTTTTTT.

The chain combines TRBV6-5 with TRBJ1-5, with 9 bases lining up with TRBD1. The germline V gene has CDR1 MNHEY and CDR2 SVGAGI. V shed 5 bases and J 16 bases; nucleotides not matched to a gene: 12. The CDR3 has 13 residues. CDR3 amino acids: CASSPRDRALLHF. CDR3 sequence (DNA): TGTGCCAGCAGTCCGAGGGACAGGGCGCTCCTCCATTTT.

This clone was picked up one time. J is TRBJ2-4 and V is TRBV3-1 (or the pseudogene TRBV3-2); TRBD2 agrees at 8 bases. Germline V CDR1 and CDR2: LGHDT, YNNKEL (reference sequence). J gave up 3 bases and V 1 base, and 2 bases lay outside the gene matches. The CDR3 is 15 residues long. In DNA form, the CDR3 reads TGTGCCAGCAGCCAAGCGGGAGGGGGCAAAAACATTCAGTACTTC. Translation: CASSQAGGGKNIQYF.

This rearrangement joins TRBV5-4 to TRBJ1-1, with D uncertain. V was pared by 0 bases and J by 7 bases, with 7 bases between. The CDR3 is 12 amino acids. CDR1 and CDR2 from the germline V gene are SGHNT and YYREEE (reference sequence). The CDR3 region has the DNA TGTGCCAGCAGCTTGGGACGGAGTGAAGCTTTCTTT. Its translation: CASSLGRSEAFF.

The chain employs TRBV12-3 or TRBV12-4 and TRBJ1-2, with D perhaps TRBD1 (5 bases). Trimming removed 7 bases at V and 6 bases at J, with 15 bases between. The CDR3 contains 13 residues. The CDR3 region has the DNA TGTGCCAGCACTCCCCAAGGGGTTGATGGCTACACCTTC. Amino acids: CASTPQGVDGYTF.

The J gene is TRBJ2-5, the V gene TRBV9; weak D call: TRBD2 (6 bases). V lost 0 bases and J lost 5, with 11 bases in between. CDR3 length: 14 residues. In germline, CDR1 is SGDLS, CDR2 YYNGEE. The CDR3 nucleotides read TGTGCCAGCAGCGTAGGACTAGGGGCCGAGACCCAGTACTTC. This translates into CASSVGLGAETQYF.

This clone was picked up one time. This chain connects TRBV1 to TRBJ2-1; the DNA was not used to check the table's D call, TRBD2. TRBV1 is a documented pseudogene. The CDR3 is 17 amino acids. The chain's CDR3 is CTSSRINSGASYNEQFF. The CDR3 coding sequence is TGCACCAGCAGCCGAATAAATAGCGGGGCCTCCTACAATGAGCAGTTCTTC.

The chain couples TRBV7-9 to TRBJ2-7, with TRBD1 matching over 9 bases. J gave up 3 bases and V 3 bases, and 9 bases lay outside the gene matches. CDR1 and CDR2 from the germline V gene are SEHNR and FQNEAQ (reference sequence). The CDR3 spans 16 residues. CDR3 bases: TGTGCCAGCAGCTTGGATCCGGGACAGGGCCTCTACGAGCAGTACTTC. Amino acids: CASSLDPGQGLYEQYF. Full variable domain (rest looked up from reference TRBV7-9 and TRBJ2-7): DTGVSQNPRHKITKRGQNVTFRCDPISEHNRLYWYRQTLGQGPEFLTYFQNEAQLEKSRLLSDRFSAERPKGSFSTLEIQRTEQGDSAMYLCASSLDPGQGLYEQYFGPGTRLTVT.

The chain combines TRBV5-4 with TRBJ1-2; 7 bases line up with TRBD1. CDR1 and CDR2 from the germline V gene are SGHNT and YYREEE (reference sequence). The CDR3 length is 15 residues. The ends lost 6 bases at V and 1 base at J; junction bases unmatched: 9. The CDR3 DNA sequence: TGTGCCAGCACACCGGGGCAGGGGGTTAACTATGGCTACACCTTC. Amino acid sequence: CASTPGQGVNYGYTF.

This clone was observed a single time. The chain carries TRBV10-3 and TRBJ2-7, with unresolved D. V was trimmed by 3 bases and J by 2 bases, leaving 8 bases between them. This CDR3 spans 13 amino acids. From germline, CDR1 is ENHRY and CDR2 SYGVKD. The CDR3 here is CAISDLAAYEQYF. The DNA for the CDR3 is TGTGCCATCAGTGATCTGGCGGCCTACGAGCAGTACTTC.

The chain combines TRBV5-6 with TRBJ1-1; TRBD1 agrees at 12 bases. The germline CDR1 and CDR2 sequences are SGHDT and YYEEEE. The CDR3 runs 15 residues. V was clipped by 3 bases and J by 3 bases; unmatched bases: 3. The CDR3 sequence: CASSWDRGLDTEAFF. The CDR3 DNA follows: TGTGCCAGCAGCTGGGACAGGGGGCTGGACACTGAAGCTTTCTTT.

This chain uses TRBV18 with TRBJ1-1; 11 bases line up with TRBD1. Germline V gene sequence: CDR1 KGHSH, CDR2 LQKENI. The CDR3 is 14 residues long. The junction had 1 base not matched to a gene; V was cut back by 4 bases and J by 3 bases. CDR3 bases: TGTGCCAGCTCACTGGGACAGGGGGACACTGAAGCTTTCTTT. Its protein product is CASSLGQGDTEAFF.

The chain links TRBV12-3 or TRBV12-4 to TRBJ2-7; D remains ambiguous. The CDR3 is 11 residues long. With 2 bases removed from V and 6 bases from J, the gap between germline ends came to 5 bases. The CDR3: CASSLIREQYF. The DNA of the CDR3 is TGTGCCAGCAGTTTAATCCGCGAGCAGTACTTC.

The V call is TRBV5-6, the J call TRBJ1-5; TRBD1 agrees at 8 bases. The trim removed 2 bases at V and 3 bases at J, leaving 4 bases unmatched. This CDR3 comprises 15 residues. Germline assignment: CDR1 SGHDT and CDR2 YYEEEE. The CDR3 nucleotides are TGTGCCAGCAGCTTCTCGACAGGGGCCAATCAGCCCCAGCATTTT. This translates into CASSFSTGANQPQHF.

This clone was counted between two and nine times. V usage is TRBV4-2 and J usage is TRBJ2-7; no firm D call. V was trimmed by 3 bases and J by 2 bases, leaving 11 bases between them. This CDR3 is 14 amino acids long. Germline V gene lookup returns CDR1 LGHNA and CDR2 YNFKEQ. The CDR3 DNA is TGTGCCAGCAGCCAGGCGACTGGCCCCTACGAGCAGTACTTC. Its protein product is CASSQATGPYEQYF.

This clone was observed a few times. The chain links TRBV7-2 to TRBJ1-1; D might be TRBD1 (6 bases). Trimming shortened V by 2 bases and J by 3 bases, and 10 bases separated the two germline ends. Germline V gene sequence: CDR1 SGHTA, CDR2 FQGNSA. The CDR3 consists of 14 residues. The CDR3: CASSLFKGDTEAFF. The CDR3 DNA follows: TGTGCCAGCAGCTTATTTAAGGGGGACACTGAAGCTTTCTTT.

The chain recombines TRBV11-2 with TRBJ2-7; no reliable D call. CDR1 SGHAT and CDR2 FQNNGV come from the germline V gene. The CDR3 has 16 amino acids. Trimming removed 5 bases from V and 9 bases from J, with 26 bases in between. In nucleotides, the CDR3 is TGTGCCAGCAGCCCCACCTCGACGGAGTTCGCTACGATGCAGTACTTC. Protein product: CASSPTSTEFATMQYF.

This clone was observed a few times. The chain links TRBV5-5 to TRBJ1-2; perhaps TRBD1 as D (6 bases). Between the trimmed V and J ends, which lost 0 bases and 4 bases, there was a span of 13 bases. The CDR3 extends over 15 amino acids. Germline V lookup: CDR1 SGHKS, CDR2 YYEKEE (reference sequence). CDR3 in DNA: TGTGCCAGCAGCTTGGCCCACAGGGATGGCTATGGCTACACCTTC. This gives the protein CASSLAHRDGYGYTF.

This chain links TRBV3-1 (or the pseudogene TRBV3-2) with TRBJ1-1; 9 nucleotides match TRBD1. CDR3 length: 16 amino acids. J was trimmed by 3 bases and V by 6 bases; bases with no gene match: 11. CDR1 and CDR2 (germline): LGHDT, YNNKEL (reference sequence). The CDR3 sequence is CASRQGARGWDTEAFF. CDR3 nucleotides: TGTGCCAGCAGACAGGGGGCGAGGGGTTGGGACACTGAAGCTTTCTTT.

This clone appeared once. J is TRBJ1-1 and V is TRBV27, with 7 bases lining up with TRBD1. V was pared by 3 bases and J by 5 bases, with 6 bases of the junction left unmatched. CDR1 is MNHEY and CDR2 is SMNVEV in the germline V gene (reference sequence). The CDR3 totals 14 residues. CDR3 coding DNA: TGTGCCAGCAGTTTGATACAGGGGAGTACTGAAGCTTTCTTT. Residues: CASSLIQGSTEAFF.

This clone was found a few times. The rearrangement joins TRBV7-3 to TRBJ2-7, with TRBD1 identical over 10 bases. The CDR3 contains 14 residues. Unmatched junction bases numbered 7, after V lost 5 bases and J lost 6 bases. CDR1 is SGHTA and CDR2 is FQGTGA in the germline V gene. The CDR3 here is CASSLGTGAGEQYF. In DNA, the CDR3 is TGTGCCAGCAGCCTCGGGACAGGGGCCGGCGAGCAGTACTTC.

This sequence joins TRBV6-5 and TRBJ1-6; D gene ambiguous. Germline-derived CDR1 and CDR2 are MNHEY and SVGAGI. This CDR3 has 14 amino acids. Trimming shortened V by 0 bases and J by 9 bases, and 9 bases separated the two germline ends. The CDR3 DNA follows: TGTGCCAGCAGTTACTCGAAAGGGAGTTCACCCCTCCACTTT. It specifies CASSYSKGSSPLHF.

The chain links TRBV6-1 to TRBJ1-1; no firm D call. The CDR3 sequence is 13 residues long. Germline V gene lookup returns CDR1 MNHNS and CDR2 SASEGT. Trimming pared 1 base from V and 3 bases from J, leaving 6 bases between. The CDR3 coding sequence is TGTGCCAGCAGTGAAGAGCGGCACACTGAAGCTTTCTTT. The encoded protein is CASSEERHTEAFF.

The chain combines TRBV4-1 with TRBJ1-1; TRBD1 agrees at 7 bases. J lost 7 bases, V lost 0 bases, and 8 bases had no gene match. There are 15 residues in the CDR3. Germline V gene data show CDR1 as MGHRA and CDR2 as YSYEKL. CDR3 region: CASSQEYGTVIEAFF. DNA of the CDR3: TGCGCCAGCAGCCAAGAATACGGGACAGTAATTGAAGCTTTCTTT.

This sequence joins TRBV18 and TRBJ2-2, with D tentatively TRBD1 (5 bases). CDR3 length: 15 residues. The V and J ends lost 3 bases and 2 bases respectively, with 10 bases between them. Germline assignment: CDR1 KGHSH and CDR2 LQKENI. The CDR3 coding sequence is TGTGCCAGCTCACCTAGGACAACAAACACCGGGGAGCTGTTTTTT. Protein sequence: CASSPRTTNTGELFF.